This TCR beta chain appears in the sequencing data of a study of blood T cells in healthy people across ages. Study results and caveats: PBMCs that were unsorted prevented a conclusive naive versus antigen-experienced comparison. Among long-lived donors, naive CD4+ cells were more numerous and diversity higher than in aged donors.

There are a few counts of this clonotype. The antigen is not known. Germline V lookup: CDR1 DFQATT, CDR2 SNEGSKA (reference sequence). Trimming took 5 bases from V and 4 from J, leaving 17 bases between them. This CDR3 contains 14 residues. A second roughly 6 to 12 cycle PCR used barcoded and J-beta primers. Each cDNA molecule was tagged by a template-switch adaptor with 12 random nucleotides. From each sample, at least 2.5 million paired-end reads containing CDR3 were obtained. One entry per CDR3 protein, called by TCRdb with MiXCR from the 5' RACE reads. The sample carries under 2,000,000 distinct CDR3 sequences, around 50% recorded once.

This receptor was identified in a woman between 40 and 50 years old in good health. Material for sequencing was blood. The genes are TRBV20-1 and TRBJ2-5; a weak D match, TRBD2 (5 bases). This chain's CDR3 is CSAASGGGRETQYF. The CDR3 nucleotides are TGCAGTGCTGCCTCAGGCGGCGGGCGAGAGACCCAGTACTTC.